This is a list of T cell receptor beta chains from one sample in a study of cytomegalovirus exposure and HLA in healthy donors. The assay was immunoSEQ multiplex PCR, and TCRdb's table has in-frame clones only and misses some. The data contain roughly 120,000 clones, roughly 14% of them singletons. The sequencing input was PBMCs. These receptors were obtained from a young woman in good health and CMV-seronegative. Both conserved end residues are part of each CDR3. The order of the fields is J gene, V gene, clone size, D gene, CDR3 protein, CDR3 DNA. A D gene is named only where the DNA matches it firmly. The size of a clone is reported for some rows only, either as once, few or many, or as a class for expanded clones.

J: TRBJ1-1
V: TRBV4-1
size: -
D: TRBD1
CDR3: CASSREPTGFNTEAFF
DNA: TGCGCCAGCAGCCGGGAGCCGACAGGGTTTAACACTGAAGCTTTCTTT

J: TRBJ2-3
V: TRBV30
size: few
D: -
CDR3: CAWREGGTDTQYF
DNA: TGTGCCTGGAGAGAGGGGGGCACAGATACGCAGTATTTT

J: TRBJ2-5
V: TRBV11-2
size: -
D: TRBD2
CDR3: CASSFAASGRETQYF
DNA: TGTGCCAGCAGCTTCGCGGCTAGCGGGAGAGAGACCCAGTACTTC

J: TRBJ2-5
V: TRBV5-5
size: -
D: -
CDR3: CASSFQSGKETQYF
DNA: TGTGCCAGCAGCTTTCAATCAGGGAAGGAGACCCAGTACTTC

J: TRBJ2-1
V: TRBV10-3
size: -
D: -
CDR3: CAISESEGGAVEQFF
DNA: TGTGCCATCAGTGAGTCGGAGGGGGGGGCGGTCGAGCAGTTCTTC

J: TRBJ2-3
V: TRBV7-3
size: -
D: TRBD2
CDR3: CASSLGRGDLDTQYF
DNA: TGTGCCAGCAGCTTAGGGCGGGGGGATCTAGATACGCAGTATTTT

J: TRBJ2-3
V: TRBV10-3
size: once
D: -
CDR3: CAISESSPPDTQYF
DNA: TGTGCCATCAGTGAGTCCTCCCCCCCAGATACGCAGTATTTT

J: TRBJ2-5
V: TRBV29-1
size: -
D: -
CDR3: CSVAGQETQYF
DNA: TGCAGCGTGGCGGGCCAAGAGACCCAGTACTTC

J: TRBJ1-2
V: TRBV2
size: few
D: TRBD1
CDR3: CASRDRVNTNYGYTF
DNA: TGTGCCAGCCGGGACAGGGTAAATACGAACTATGGCTACACCTTC

J: TRBJ1-4
V: TRBV28
size: few
D: TRBD1
CDR3: CASSGVGTANEKLFF
DNA: TGTGCCAGCAGTGGCGTAGGGACAGCTAATGAAAAACTGTTTTTT

J: TRBJ2-3
V: TRBV7-8
size: -
D: TRBD2
CDR3: CASSSGTPGGRYTQYF
DNA: TGTGCCAGCAGCTCCGGGACTCCGGGAGGGCGGTATACGCAGTATTTT

J: TRBJ1-2
V: TRBV19
size: -
D: -
CDR3: CASSTFAGPYGYTF
DNA: TGTGCCAGTAGTACTTTTGCTGGGCCCTATGGCTACACCTTC

J: TRBJ2-1
V: TRBV11-3
size: -
D: TRBD2
CDR3: CASSPQSGLRYNEQFF
DNA: TGTGCCAGCAGCCCCCAGTCGGGACTAAGGTACAATGAGCAGTTCTTC

J: TRBJ2-5
V: TRBV5-4
size: few
D: -
CDR3: CASSPRGNPRGETQYF
DNA: TGTGCCAGCAGCCCTCGCGGGAACCCCCGGGGGGAGACCCAGTACTTC

J: TRBJ2-1
V: TRBV28
size: -
D: -
CDR3: CASSSASDTYNEQFF
DNA: TGTGCCAGCAGTTCCGCTAGCGATACCTACAATGAGCAGTTCTTC

J: TRBJ1-1
V: TRBV11-3
size: -
D: -
CDR3: CASSLDSPRGGITEAFF
DNA: TGTGCCAGCAGCTTAGATTCTCCCCGTGGGGGGATTACTGAAGCTTTCTTT

J: TRBJ2-7
V: TRBV4-2
size: -
D: TRBD1
CDR3: CASSQGQGFAHEQYF
DNA: TGTGCCAGCAGCCAAGGACAGGGGTTCGCCCACGAGCAGTACTTC

J: TRBJ1-4
V: TRBV5-1
size: -
D: -
CDR3: CASSSRGATNEKLFF
DNA: TGCGCCAGCAGCTCCCGGGGTGCAACTAATGAAAAACTGTTTTTT

J: TRBJ2-5
V: TRBV7-2
size: few
D: TRBD2
CDR3: CASSLRGGSETQYF
DNA: TGTGCCAGCAGCTTAAGGGGAGGGTCAGAGACCCAGTACTTC

J: TRBJ1-2
V: TRBV28
size: -
D: TRBD1
CDR3: CASSGQGVLYGYTF
DNA: TGTGCCAGCAGTGGACAGGGCGTCCTCTATGGCTACACCTTC

J: TRBJ2-3
V: TRBV2
size: -
D: TRBD2
CDR3: CASSDVMLAGTSDTQYF
DNA: TGTGCCAGCAGTGACGTTATGCTAGCGGGAACCTCAGATACGCAGTATTTT

J: TRBJ1-1
V: TRBV29-1
size: -
D: TRBD1
CDR3: CSVERTGLMNTEAFF
DNA: TGCAGCGTGGAACGGACAGGGCTTATGAACACTGAAGCTTTCTTT

J: TRBJ2-4
V: TRBV7-2
size: few
D: TRBD2
CDR3: CASSLASSSGRGGNIQYF
DNA: TGTGCCAGCAGCTTAGCGTCAAGTAGCGGGAGAGGTGGAAACATTCAGTACTTC

J: TRBJ2-1
V: TRBV30
size: few
D: TRBD2
CDR3: CAWSPSGSLFF
DNA: TGTGCCTGGAGCCCTAGCGGGAGCCTGTTCTTC

J: TRBJ2-5
V: TRBV6-5
size: few
D: -
CDR3: CASSLTVQETQYF
DNA: TGTGCCAGCAGTTTAACAGTCCAAGAGACCCAGTACTTC